Listed below are T cell receptor beta chains from one sample, sequenced in a study of blood T cell repertoires in COVID-19. Profiling relied on immunoSEQ multiplex PCR, and the TCRdb table lists in-frame clones only, not all of them. The sample yields 130,000 or so clones, just under 85% seen once. Sequenced material: PBMCs or T cells enriched from blood (not recorded which). The source is a man aged 50 to 59 who had recovered from COVID-19. The CDR3 runs from the conserved cysteine through the conserved F or W. D genes are given only for firm matches. A row's size may be missing; if present it is once, few, many or a size class.

J gene | clone size | V gene | D gene | CDR3 protein | CDR3 DNA
TRBJ1-6 | . | TRBV5-3 | . | CARSPGGESPLHF | TGTGCCAGAAGCCCGGGGGGGGAATCACCCCTCCACTTT
TRBJ2-3 | once | TRBV29-1 | . | CSVEGRTLDTQYF | TGCAGCGTTGAAGGGAGAACACTAGATACGCAGTATTTT
TRBJ2-7 | once | TRBV5-4 | TRBD1 | CASGGRGSGEQYF | TGTGCCAGCGGTGGCAGGGGGTCGGGTGAGCAGTACTTC
TRBJ1-3 | . | TRBV28 | . | CASSPEGSGNTIYF | TGTGCCAGCAGTCCCGAGGGTTCTGGAAACACCATATATTTT
TRBJ1-4 | . | TRBV29-1 | TRBD1 | CSVGQGQFNEKLFF | TGCAGCGTCGGACAGGGACAGTTTAATGAAAAACTGTTTTTT
TRBJ2-5 | . | TRBV12-5 | . | CASGLVSQAETQYF | TGTGCTAGTGGTTTGGTAAGCCAGGCGGAGACCCAGTACTTC
TRBJ2-3 | . | TRBV5-1 | . | CASSFSRGTDTQYF | TGCGCCAGCAGCTTCAGCAGGGGAACAGATACGCAGTATTTT
TRBJ1-2 | . | TRBV19 | TRBD1 | CASSRPGQGVLNYGYTF | TGTGCCAGTAGTAGACCGGGACAGGGAGTATTAAACTATGGCTACACCTTC
TRBJ2-5 | . | TRBV7-9 | TRBD2 | CASSSKRGQETQYF | TGTGCCAGCAGCTCCAAGCGGGGCCAAGAGACCCAGTACTTC
TRBJ1-3 | . | TRBV7-2 | TRBD1 | CASSLVGTGYGNTIYF | TGTGCCAGCAGCTTAGTAGGGACAGGGTATGGAAACACCATATATTTT
TRBJ1-2 | . | TRBV5-4 | TRBD1 | CASSATGGVQYGYTF | TGTGCCAGCAGCGCGACAGGGGGCGTGCAATATGGCTACACCTTC
TRBJ1-2 | . | TRBV27 | TRBD1 | CASRGEGQGGGYTF | TGTGCCAGCAGGGGGGAGGGACAGGGAGGTGGCTACACCTTC
TRBJ2-2 | few | TRBV5-4 | TRBD2 | CASSPRTSPNTGELFF | TGTGCCAGCAGCCCAAGGACTAGCCCGAACACCGGGGAGCTGTTTTTT
TRBJ1-5 | few | TRBV7-2 | . | CASSLELLFNQPQHF | TGTGCCAGCAGCTTAGAACTCCTCTTTAATCAGCCCCAGCATTTT
TRBJ1-6 | . | TRBV7-3 | . | CASSSQGYNSPLHF | TGTGCCAGCAGCTCACAGGGCTATAATTCACCCCTCCACTTT
TRBJ2-5 | . | TRBV5-4 | TRBD2 | CASSLSGEGKETQYF | TGTGCCAGCAGTCTTAGCGGGGAAGGGAAAGAGACCCAGTACTTC
TRBJ2-1 | . | TRBV9 | . | CASSVDSNSYNEQFF | TGTGCCAGCAGCGTCGACTCAAACTCCTACAATGAGCAGTTCTTC
TRBJ2-2 | once | TRBV11-3 | TRBD2 | CACSGESGELFF | TGTGCCTGCAGCGGGGAGTCCGGGGAGCTGTTTTTT
TRBJ2-1 | many | TRBV3-1/TRBV3-2 | TRBD1 | CASSLQTGRHNEQFF | TGTGCCAGCAGCCTTCAGACAGGGCGCCACAATGAGCAGTTCTTC
TRBJ1-2 | . | TRBV2 | TRBD1 | CASSPGTGDYGYTF | TGTGCCAGCAGCCCCGGGACAGGGGACTATGGCTACACCTTC
TRBJ1-6 | . | TRBV7-9 | TRBD1 | CASRPGQGHSPLHF | TGTGCCAGCCGTCCGGGACAGGGACACTCACCCCTCCACTTT
TRBJ2-1 | . | TRBV12-5 | . | CASGLLVNEQFF | TGTGCTAGTGGTTTGTTAGTAAATGAGCAGTTCTTC
TRBJ2-7 | . | TRBV6-5 | TRBD1 | CASRLDRGLEQYF | TGTGCCAGCAGATTGGACAGGGGACTCGAGCAGTACTTC
TRBJ2-7 | . | TRBV7-3 | . | CASSFDSPLLGYEQYF | TGTGCCAGCAGCTTCGACAGCCCCCTCCTCGGGTACGAGCAGTACTTC
TRBJ1-4 | . | TRBV2 | . | CASSEGARNEKLFF | TGTGCCAGCAGTGAGGGGGCGAGGAATGAAAAACTGTTTTTT
TRBJ1-2 | few | TRBV7-2 | . | CASSLPQGYYGYTF | TGTGCCAGCAGCTTACCGCAGGGGTACTATGGCTACACCTTC
TRBJ2-5 | . | TRBV19 | TRBD1 | CASRGTGGRETQYF | TGTGCCAGTAGGGGGACAGGGGGCCGAGAGACCCAGTACTTC
TRBJ2-7 | . | TRBV5-1 | TRBD1 | CASRIQTGTYEQYF | TGCGCCAGCAGGATTCAGACAGGGACCTACGAGCAGTACTTC
TRBJ1-2 | . | TRBV5-4 | TRBD1 | CASSFDGTVAYGYTF | TGTGCCAGCAGCTTCGATGGGACAGTTGCTTATGGCTACACCTTC